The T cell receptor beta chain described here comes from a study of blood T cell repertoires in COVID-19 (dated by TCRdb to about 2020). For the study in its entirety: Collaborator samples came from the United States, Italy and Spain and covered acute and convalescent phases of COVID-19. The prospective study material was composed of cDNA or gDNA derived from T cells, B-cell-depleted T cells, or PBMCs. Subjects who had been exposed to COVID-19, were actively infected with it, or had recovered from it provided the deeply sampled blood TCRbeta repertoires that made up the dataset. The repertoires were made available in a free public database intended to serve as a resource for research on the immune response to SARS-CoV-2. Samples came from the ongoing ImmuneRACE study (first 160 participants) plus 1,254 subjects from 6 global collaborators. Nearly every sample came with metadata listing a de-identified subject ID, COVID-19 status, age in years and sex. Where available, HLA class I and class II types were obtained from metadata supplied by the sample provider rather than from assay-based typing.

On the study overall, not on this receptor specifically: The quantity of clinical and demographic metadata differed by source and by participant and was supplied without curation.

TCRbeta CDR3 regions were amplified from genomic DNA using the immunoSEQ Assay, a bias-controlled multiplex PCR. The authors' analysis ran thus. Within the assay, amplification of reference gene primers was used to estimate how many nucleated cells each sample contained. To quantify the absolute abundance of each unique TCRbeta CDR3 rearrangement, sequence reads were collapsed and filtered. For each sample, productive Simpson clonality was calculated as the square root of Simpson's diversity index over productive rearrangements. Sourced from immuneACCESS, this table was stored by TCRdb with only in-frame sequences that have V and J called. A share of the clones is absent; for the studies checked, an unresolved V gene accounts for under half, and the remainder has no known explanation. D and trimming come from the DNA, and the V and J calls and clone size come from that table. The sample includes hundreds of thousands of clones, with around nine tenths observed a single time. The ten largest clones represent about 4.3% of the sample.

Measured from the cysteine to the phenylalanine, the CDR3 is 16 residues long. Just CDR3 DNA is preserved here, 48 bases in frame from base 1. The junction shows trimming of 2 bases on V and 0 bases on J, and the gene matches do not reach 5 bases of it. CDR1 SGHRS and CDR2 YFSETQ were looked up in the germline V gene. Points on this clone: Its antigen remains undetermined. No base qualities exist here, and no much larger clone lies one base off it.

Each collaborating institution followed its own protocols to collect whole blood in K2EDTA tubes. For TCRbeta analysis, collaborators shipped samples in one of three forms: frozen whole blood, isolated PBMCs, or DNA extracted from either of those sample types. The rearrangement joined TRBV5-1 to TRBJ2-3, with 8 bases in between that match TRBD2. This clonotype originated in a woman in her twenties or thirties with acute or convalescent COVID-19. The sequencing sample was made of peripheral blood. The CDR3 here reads CASSFPGLESTDTQYF. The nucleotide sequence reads TGCGCCAGCAGCTTCCCGGGACTAGAAAGCACAGATACGCAGTATTTT.